This entry is about one T cell receptor beta chain. Germline CDR1 is MNHEY and CDR2 is SVGAGI. Trimming shortened V by 6 bases and J by 4 bases, and 18 bases separated the two germline ends. CDR3 length: 15 amino acids. This specimen comes from a study of T cell changes during pregnancy in multiple sclerosis. The assay was immunoSEQ multiplex PCR, and TCRdb's table has in-frame clones only and misses some. The sample holds around 80,000 clones, 92% seen once. The chain has TRBV6-5 and TRBJ1-2; D gene unclear. This clonotype was sampled from a female donor with multiple sclerosis, enrolled in a pregnancy study. Sequences were derived from peripheral blood, sampled before pregnancy. CDR3 bases: TGTGCCAGCAGACCGGCACAGAATAATATCTATGGCTACACCTTC. Translated: CASRPAQNNIYGYTF.